This T cell receptor beta chain was recorded in a study of blood T cell repertoires in COVID-19. Study overall: Both acute and convalescent COVID-19 samples were obtained from the United States, Italy and Spain.

Trimming left V 4 bases short and J 6 bases short, with 22 bases between. In germline, CDR1 is SEHNR, CDR2 FQNEAQ (reference sequence). The CDR3 is 17 amino acids. The authors' processing: Reference gene primers were amplified, and this amplification served to estimate nucleated cell counts. Clones were read by immunoSEQ multiplex PCR, and TCRdb kept only the in-frame ones, dropping some. The V and J calls and clone size are taken from that table; D and trimming were inferred from the DNA. The sample has about 64,000 clones; roughly 88% are singletons. The rearrangement links TRBV7-9 to TRBJ2-1; D possibly corresponds to TRBD1 (5 bases). This clonotype was sampled from a human donor in a cohort sampled during active COVID-19. Sequencing used peripheral blood. The CDR3 loop is CASSSNLGVARINEQFF. The CDR3 DNA is TGTGCCAGCAGCTCCAATCTAGGGGTAGCCAGGATCAATGAGCAGTTCTTC.